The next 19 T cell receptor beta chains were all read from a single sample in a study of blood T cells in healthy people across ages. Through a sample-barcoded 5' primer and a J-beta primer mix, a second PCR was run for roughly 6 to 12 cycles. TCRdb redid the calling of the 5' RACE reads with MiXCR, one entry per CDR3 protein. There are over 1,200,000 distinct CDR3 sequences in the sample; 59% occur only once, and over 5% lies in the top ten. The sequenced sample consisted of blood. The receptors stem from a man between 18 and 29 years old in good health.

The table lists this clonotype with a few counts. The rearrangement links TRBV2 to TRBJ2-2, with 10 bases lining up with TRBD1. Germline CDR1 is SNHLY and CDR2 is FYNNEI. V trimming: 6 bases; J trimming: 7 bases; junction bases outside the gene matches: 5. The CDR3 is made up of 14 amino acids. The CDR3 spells CASRRQGAGGELFF. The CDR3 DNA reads TGTGCCAGCAGGAGACAGGGGGCGGGCGGGGAGCTGTTTTTT.

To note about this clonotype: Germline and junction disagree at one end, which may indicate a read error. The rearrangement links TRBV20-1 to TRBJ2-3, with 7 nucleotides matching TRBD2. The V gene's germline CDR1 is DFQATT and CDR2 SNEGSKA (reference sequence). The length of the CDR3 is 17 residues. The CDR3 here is CSAPEGPGLGYADTRYF. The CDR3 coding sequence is TGCAGTGCTCCCGAGGGCCCCGGACTAGGGTACGCAGATACGCGGTATTTT.

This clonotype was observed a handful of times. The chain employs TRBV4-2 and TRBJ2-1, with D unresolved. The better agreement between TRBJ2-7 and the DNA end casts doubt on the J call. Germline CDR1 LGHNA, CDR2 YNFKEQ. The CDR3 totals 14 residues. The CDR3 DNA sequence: TGTGCCAGCAGCCAAGGGGTTGGCTATTCCGAGCAGTACTTC. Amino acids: CASSQGVGYSEQYF.

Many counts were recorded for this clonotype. The DNA of the CDR3 is TGTGCCAGCAGTTCGGACAGTGAAATACAGCCCCAGCATTTT. As protein: CASSSDSEIQPQHF. This chain links TRBV6-5 with TRBJ1-5; D is possibly TRBD1 (6 bases). The CDR3 consists of 14 residues. Germline lookup yields CDR1 MNHEY and CDR2 SVGAGI. V lost 4 bases and J 7 bases, leaving 14 bases between the germline ends.

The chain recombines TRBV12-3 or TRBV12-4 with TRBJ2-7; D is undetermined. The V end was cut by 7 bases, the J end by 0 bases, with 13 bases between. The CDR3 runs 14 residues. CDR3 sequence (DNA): TGTGCCAGCAATCTAGGGCTAGTCTCCTACGAGCAGTACTTC. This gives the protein CASNLGLVSYEQYF.

The CDR3 is CASSLTWAGGQYEQYF. CDR3 DNA: TGTGCCAGCAGCTTAACGTGGGCGGGGGGGCAGTACGAGCAGTACTTC. This chain uses TRBV7-2 with TRBJ2-4; 9 positions agree with TRBD2. The DNA end is a closer match to TRBJ2-7, so the J assignment may be wrong. The CDR3 spans 16 residues. Per germline, CDR1 SGHTA and CDR2 FQGNSA.

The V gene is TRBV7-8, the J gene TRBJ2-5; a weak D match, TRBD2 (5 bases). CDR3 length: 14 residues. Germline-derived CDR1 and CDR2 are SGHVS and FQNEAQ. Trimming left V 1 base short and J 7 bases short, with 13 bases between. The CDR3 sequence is CASSLDSHRGTQYF. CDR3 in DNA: TGTGCCAGCAGCTTAGATTCCCACCGGGGGACCCAGTACTTC.

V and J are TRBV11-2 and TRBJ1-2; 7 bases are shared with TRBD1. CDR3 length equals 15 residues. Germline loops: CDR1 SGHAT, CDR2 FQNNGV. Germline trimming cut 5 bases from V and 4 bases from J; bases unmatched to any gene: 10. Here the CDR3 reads CASSPRGQPRYGYTF. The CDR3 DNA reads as TGTGCCAGCAGCCCGCGGGGACAGCCGCGCTATGGCTACACCTTC.

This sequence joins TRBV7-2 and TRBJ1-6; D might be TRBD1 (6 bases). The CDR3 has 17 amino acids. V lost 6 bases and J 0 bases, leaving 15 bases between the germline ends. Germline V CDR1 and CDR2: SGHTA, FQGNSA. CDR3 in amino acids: CASRPTGYGSYNSPLHF. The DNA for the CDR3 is TGTGCCAGCAGGCCGACAGGTTACGGCTCCTATAATTCACCCCTCCACTTT. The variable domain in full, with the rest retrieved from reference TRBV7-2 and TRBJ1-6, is GAGVSQSPSNKVTEKGKDVELRCDPISGHTALYWYRQSLGQGLEFLIYFQGNSAPDKSGLPSDRFSAERTGGSVSTLTIQRTQQEDSAVYLCASRPTGYGSYNSPLHFGNGTRLTVT.

DNA of the CDR3: TGTGCCAGCAGCCCCTTATCGCCGGGAACAAATGAGCAGTTCTTC. Translating gives CASSPLSPGTNEQFF. This rearrangement joins TRBV14 to TRBJ2-1; D possibly corresponds to TRBD2 (5 bases). Germline-derived CDR1 and CDR2 are SGHDN and FVKESK. This CDR3 has 15 residues. V lost 4 bases and J 7 bases, leaving 17 bases between the germline ends.

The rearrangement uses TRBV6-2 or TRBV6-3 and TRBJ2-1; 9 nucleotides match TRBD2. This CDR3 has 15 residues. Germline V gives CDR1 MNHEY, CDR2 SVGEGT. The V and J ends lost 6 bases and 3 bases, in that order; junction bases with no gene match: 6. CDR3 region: CASSQGLASYNEQFF. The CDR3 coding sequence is TGTGCCAGCAGCCAAGGACTAGCGAGCTACAATGAGCAGTTCTTC.

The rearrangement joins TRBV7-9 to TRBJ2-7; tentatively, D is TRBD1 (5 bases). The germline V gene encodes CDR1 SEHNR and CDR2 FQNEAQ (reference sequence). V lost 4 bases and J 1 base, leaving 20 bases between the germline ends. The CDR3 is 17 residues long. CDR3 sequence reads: CASSWSTAVGASYEQYF. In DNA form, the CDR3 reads TGTGCCAGCAGCTGGAGTACCGCGGTAGGGGCATCCTACGAGCAGTACTTC.

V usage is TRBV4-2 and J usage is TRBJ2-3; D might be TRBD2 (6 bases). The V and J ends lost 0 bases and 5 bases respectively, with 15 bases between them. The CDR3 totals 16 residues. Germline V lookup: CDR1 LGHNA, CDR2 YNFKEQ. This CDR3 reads CASSQEDGGVGDTQYF. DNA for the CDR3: TGTGCCAGCAGCCAAGAAGATGGCGGGGTTGGAGATACGCAGTATTTT.

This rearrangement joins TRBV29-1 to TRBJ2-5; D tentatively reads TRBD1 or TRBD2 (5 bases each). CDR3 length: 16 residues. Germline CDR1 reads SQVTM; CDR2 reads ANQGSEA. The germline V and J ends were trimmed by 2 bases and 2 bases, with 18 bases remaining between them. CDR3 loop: CSVEFREPQPQETQYF. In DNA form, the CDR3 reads TGCAGCGTTGAATTCAGGGAGCCCCAGCCTCAAGAGACCCAGTACTTC.

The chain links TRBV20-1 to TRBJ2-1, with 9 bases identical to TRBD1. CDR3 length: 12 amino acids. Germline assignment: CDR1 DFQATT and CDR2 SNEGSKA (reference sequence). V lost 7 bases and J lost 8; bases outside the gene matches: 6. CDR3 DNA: TGCAGTGGACAGGGGGTGATCGATGAGCAGTTCTTC. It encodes CSGQGVIDEQFF.

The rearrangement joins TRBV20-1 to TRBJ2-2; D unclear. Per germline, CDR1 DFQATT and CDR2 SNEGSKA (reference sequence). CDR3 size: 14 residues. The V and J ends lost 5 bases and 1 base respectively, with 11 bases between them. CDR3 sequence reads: CSAPEGGNTGELFF. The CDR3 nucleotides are TGCAGTGCTCCCGAAGGCGGGAACACCGGGGAGCTGTTTTTT.

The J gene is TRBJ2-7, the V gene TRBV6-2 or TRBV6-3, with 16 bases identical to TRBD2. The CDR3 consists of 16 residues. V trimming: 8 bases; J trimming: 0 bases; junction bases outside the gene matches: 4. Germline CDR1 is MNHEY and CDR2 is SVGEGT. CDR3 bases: TGTGCCAGCCGTGGGACTAGCGGGGGGGTCTCCTACGAGCAGTACTTC. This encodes CASRGTSGGVSYEQYF.

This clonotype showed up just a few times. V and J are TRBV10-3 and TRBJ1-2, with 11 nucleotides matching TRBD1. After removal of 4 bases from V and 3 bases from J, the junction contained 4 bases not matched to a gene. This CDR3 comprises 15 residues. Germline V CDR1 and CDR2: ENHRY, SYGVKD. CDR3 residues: CAISVAGQGDYGYTF. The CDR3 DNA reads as TGTGCCATCAGTGTTGCGGGACAGGGGGACTATGGCTACACCTTC.

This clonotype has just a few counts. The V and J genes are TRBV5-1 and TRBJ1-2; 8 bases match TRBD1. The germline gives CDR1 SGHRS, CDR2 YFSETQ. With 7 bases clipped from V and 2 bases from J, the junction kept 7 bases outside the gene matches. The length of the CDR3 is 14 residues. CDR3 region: CASSQGANNYGYTF. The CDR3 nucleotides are TGCGCCAGCTCGCAGGGGGCGAACAACTATGGCTACACCTTC.